In this sample, the clone carrying this TCR beta chain turned up a few times. This sample is part of a study of blood T cell repertoires in COVID-19. On the study more broadly: COVID-19 samples collected from the United States, Italy and Spain covered acute and convalescent phases.

In the original analysis: By means of reference gene primer amplification, nucleated cell counts were estimated. Measured with immunoSEQ multiplex PCR; TCRdb has only the in-frame clones, and not every one. That table gives V, J and clone size, and the DNA gave D and trimming. The table includes hundreds of thousands of clones, roughly 85% detected once. V lost 1 base and J 5 bases, leaving 8 bases between the germline ends. CDR3 length equals 13 residues. Each participant's cohort was designated according to participant-reported clinical history. The sample taken for sequencing was PBMCs or T cells enriched from blood (not recorded which). The sequence came from a woman between 40 and 50 years old who had recovered from COVID-19. The chain is built from TRBV12-3 or TRBV12-4 and TRBJ1-1, with a tentative D call TRBD1 (5 bases). CDR3 loop: CASSLVRVTEAFF. The CDR3 DNA is TGTGCCAGCAGTTTAGTCAGGGTGACTGAAGCTTTCTTT.